This record looks at one T cell receptor beta chain sequence and its context. These data originate in a study of T cell responses to AZD1222 COVID-19 vaccine. Trimming stripped 3 bases from V and 5 bases from J, with 7 bases between. Germline V gene lookup returns CDR1 MNHEY and CDR2 SMNVEV (reference sequence). The CDR3 length is 13 residues. This table comes from immunoSEQ multiplex PCR, and its TCRdb copy is limited to in-frame clones, with some not included. The repertoire holds about 130,000 clones, with about 85% as singletons. The chain combines TRBV27 with TRBJ2-2; no definite D call. The sample consisted of peripheral blood, taken on day 0 of AZD1222 vaccination. The clonotype originates from an adult in good health. CDR3 DNA sequence: TGTGCCAGCAGTTTTAAGGGAACCGGGGAGCTGTTTTTT. This sequence encodes CASSFKGTGELFF.